This record covers a single T cell receptor (beta chain). Profiling relied on immunoSEQ multiplex PCR, and the TCRdb table lists in-frame clones only, not all of them. The sample includes about 140,000 clones, around 86% of them seen just once. This entry belongs to a study of cytomegalovirus exposure and HLA in healthy donors. The length of the CDR3 is 15 residues. V was clipped by 4 bases and J by 2 bases; unmatched bases: 4. Per the germline V gene, CDR1 is MGHRA and CDR2 is YSYEKL. The sequence came from a man aged 18 to 30 in good health and CMV-seropositive. This chain connects TRBV4-1 to TRBJ2-7; 11 nucleotides align to TRBD2. Source material: PBMCs. The CDR3 DNA is TGCGCCAGCAGCCTCACTAGCGGGGGAACCTACGAGCAGTACTTC. It translates to CASSLTSGGTYEQYF.